These T cell receptor beta chains were read from a single sample in a study of beta chain features in type 1 diabetes. The table came from immunoSEQ multiplex PCR; TCRdb's copy has only in-frame clones and leaves some out. In the table there are approximately 170,000 clones, around 7.9% of which are singletons. Input material: central memory CD4+ T cells from blood. The receptors were sampled from a man between 18 and 29 years old with type 1 diabetes. The CDR3 runs from the conserved cysteine through the conserved F or W. D genes are given only for firm matches. Expanded clones are given a class, and other clones once, few, many or no size at all.

>.|TRBV7-9|TRBJ1-5|.
TGTGCCAGCAGCTTTCAGGGTTTCCAGCCCCAGCATTTT
CASSFQGFQPQHF
>TRBD1|TRBV27|TRBJ1-2|.
TGTGCCAGCAGTTTCGCAGGGGGGTTCTATGGCTACACCTTC
CASSFAGGFYGYTF
>TRBD1|TRBV18|TRBJ1-6|.
TGTGCCAGCTCACCACGGGTGGGGCGACAGGGATATAATTCACCCCTCCACTTT
CASSPRVGRQGYNSPLHF
>.|TRBV6-5|TRBJ1-1|few
TGTGCCAGCAGTTACTCGGTCGGGGGGAAGACTGAAGCTTTCTTT
CASSYSVGGKTEAFF
>.|TRBV18|TRBJ2-5|.
TGTGCCAGCTCACCGCCGTGGTCAGGGGCCGAAGAGACCCAGTACTTC
CASSPPWSGAEETQYF
>TRBD2|TRBV30|TRBJ2-1|.
TGTGCCAGACGGACTAGCGGGACCGAAACACCCTACAATGAGCAGTTCTTC
CARRTSGTETPYNEQFF
>TRBD1|TRBV28|TRBJ1-1|.
TGTGCCAGCAAGACCGGACAGGGAGACACTGAAGCTTTCTTT
CASKTGQGDTEAFF
>.|TRBV19|TRBJ2-7|few
TGTGCCAGTAGTTCGGAGGGGGCGGAACAGTACTTC
CASSSEGAEQYF
>TRBD1|TRBV14|TRBJ2-3|.
TGTGCCAGCAGCCAGGTCGGACAGGAGGCGCAGTATTTT
CASSQVGQEAQYF
>.|TRBV2|TRBJ2-5|.
TGTGCCAGCAGTGAAACGGCGGCAGGGGTGGCTCCCCAGTACTTC
CASSETAAGVAPQYF
>TRBD2|TRBV7-9|TRBJ2-1|few
TGTGCCAGCAGTCCCCGACTAGCGGGAGTCTCGAAAAATGAGCAGTTCTTC
CASSPRLAGVSKNEQFF
>TRBD1|TRBV13|TRBJ2-5|.
TGTGCCAGCAGCTTCCGGACAGGCGGTGAGACCCAGTACTTC
CASSFRTGGETQYF
>.|TRBV5-1|TRBJ1-5|few
TGCGCCAGCAGCTTCGAGGGTCAGCCCCAGCATTTT
CASSFEGQPQHF
>TRBD2|TRBV28|TRBJ2-2|.
TGTGCCAGCAGTTTCAGCGGGAGGGCATCCGGGGAGCTGTTTTTT
CASSFSGRASGELFF
>.|TRBV30|TRBJ2-5|.
TGTGCCTGGAGTGTAACAGAAGAGACCCAGTACTTC
CAWSVTEETQYF
>.|TRBV7-2|TRBJ2-1|few
TGTGCCAGCAGCCCGACAATCGCAAGGGAGCAGTTCTTC
CASSPTIAREQFF
>.|TRBV18|TRBJ2-7|few
TGTGCCAGCTCATCCGGGACTTCTCCGGAGCAGTACTTC
CASSSGTSPEQYF
>TRBD1|TRBV25-1|TRBJ1-2|few
TGTGCCAGCAGTGAAGACAGGGGTGGCTACACCTTC
CASSEDRGGYTF
>.|TRBV10-2|TRBJ1-1|few
TGCGCCAGCAGTGAGCCCCGGGGAGCAGCTTTCTTT
CASSEPRGAAFF
>TRBD2|TRBV19|TRBJ2-7|few
TGTGCCAGTAGTACCGGGACTAGCTCCTACGAGCAGTACTTC
CASSTGTSSYEQYF
>.|TRBV6-6|TRBJ2-3|few
TGTGCCAGCAGCAGTCTGAACAGGGGCACAGATACGCAGTATTTT
CASSSLNRGTDTQYF
>.|TRBV18|TRBJ1-2|.
TGTGCCAGCTCACCACCGTCGGGGTACTATGGCTACACCTTC
CASSPPSGYYGYTF
>.|TRBV10-3|TRBJ2-5|many
TGTGCCGCGTCACAGGGCACTGAGACCCAGTACTTC
CAASQGTETQYF